The following is a TCR beta chain sequence with its context. Under the authors' procedure: Estimation of nucleated cell counts relied on the amplification of reference gene primers. Method: immunoSEQ multiplex PCR; TCRdb's copy keeps in-frame clones and lacks some. D and trimming were read from the DNA, whereas the V and J calls and clone size are those reported in that table. The profile covers roughly 90,000 clones, with over 75% appearing a single time and approximately 15% taken by the ten largest. This entry comes from a study of blood T cell repertoires in COVID-19. The V gene's germline CDR1 is LGHNA and CDR2 YSLEER. The CDR3 consists of 16 residues. The V end was cut by 1 base, the J end by 3 bases, with 13 bases between.

The chain combines TRBV4-3 with TRBJ2-1, with D possibly matching TRBD2 (6 bases). This clonotype was obtained from a woman aged 80 or over with active or convalescent COVID-19. Specimen: peripheral blood. The CDR3 sequence is CASSQGIADYYNEQFF. CDR3 DNA: TGCGCCAGCAGCCAAGGGATAGCGGACTACTACAATGAGCAGTTCTTC.